What follows describes a single T cell receptor (beta chain). Profiling relied on immunoSEQ multiplex PCR, and the TCRdb table lists in-frame clones only, not all of them. The data hold about 200,000 clones, with 86% observed a single time. This sample is part of a study of blood T cell repertoires in COVID-19. Study-level background: Donors in the United States, Italy and Spain gave samples during acute or convalescent COVID-19.

The CDR3 length is 14 residues. The germline gives CDR1 MNHEY, CDR2 SVGAGI. The V and J ends lost 7 bases and 4 bases, in that order; junction bases with no gene match: 6. This clonotype was sampled from a woman aged 65 to 85 with acute or convalescent COVID-19. The sequenced sample consisted of peripheral blood. This chain connects TRBV6-5 to TRBJ1-3; 8 nucleotides align to TRBD1. The CDR3 is CASNNRGSGNTIYF. The CDR3, as DNA: TGTGCCAGCAATAACAGGGGGTCAGGAAACACCATATATTTT.